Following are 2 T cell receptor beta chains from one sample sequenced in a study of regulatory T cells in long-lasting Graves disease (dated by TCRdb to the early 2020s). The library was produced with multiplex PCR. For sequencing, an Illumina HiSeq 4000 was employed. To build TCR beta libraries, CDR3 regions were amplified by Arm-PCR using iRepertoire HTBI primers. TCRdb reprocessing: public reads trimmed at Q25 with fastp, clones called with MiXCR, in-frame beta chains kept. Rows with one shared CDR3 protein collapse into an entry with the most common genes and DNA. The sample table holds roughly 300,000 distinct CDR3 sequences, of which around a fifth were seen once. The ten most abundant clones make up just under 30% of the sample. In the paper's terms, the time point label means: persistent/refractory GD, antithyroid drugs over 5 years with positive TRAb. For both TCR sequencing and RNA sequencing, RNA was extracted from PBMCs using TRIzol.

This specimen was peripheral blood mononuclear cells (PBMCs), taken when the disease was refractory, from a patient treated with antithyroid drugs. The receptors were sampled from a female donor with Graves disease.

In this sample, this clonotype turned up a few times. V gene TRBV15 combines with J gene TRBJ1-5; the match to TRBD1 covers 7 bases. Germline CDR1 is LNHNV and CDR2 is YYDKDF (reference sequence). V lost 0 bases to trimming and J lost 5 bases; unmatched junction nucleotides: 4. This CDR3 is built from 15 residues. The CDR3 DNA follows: TGTGCCACCAGCAGAGATCTGCAGGGGGATCAGCCCCAGCATTTT. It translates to CATSRDLQGDQPQHF. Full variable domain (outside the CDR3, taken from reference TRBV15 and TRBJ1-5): DAMVIQNPRYQVTQFGKPVTLSCSQTLNHNVMYWYQQKSSQAPKLLFHYYDKDFNNEADTPDNFQSRRPNTSFCFLDIRSPGLGDTAMYLCATSRDLQGDQPQHFGDGTRLSIL.

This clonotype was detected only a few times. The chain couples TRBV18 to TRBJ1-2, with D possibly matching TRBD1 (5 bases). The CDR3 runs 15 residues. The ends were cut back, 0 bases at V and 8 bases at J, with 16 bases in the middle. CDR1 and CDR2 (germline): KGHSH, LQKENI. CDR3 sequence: CASSPPVLVGEGYTF. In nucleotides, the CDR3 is TGTGCCAGCTCACCACCAGTTCTGGTAGGGGAAGGCTACACCTTC.